The 30 T cell receptor beta chains reported below all come from one sample, sequenced in a study of blood T cell repertoires in COVID-19. Sequencing used immunoSEQ multiplex PCR; TCRdb keeps in-frame clones, though not all of them. The sample records around 170,000 clones, roughly 90% being singletons. Material for sequencing was peripheral blood. These TCRs come from a man in his sixties with acute or convalescent COVID-19.

The chain joins TRBV3-1 (or the pseudogene TRBV3-2) to TRBJ1-6, with unresolved D. The V end lost 5 bases, the J end lost 14 bases, and 16 bases lay between the germline ends. The CDR3 has 13 amino acids. Germline V CDR1 and CDR2: LGHDT, YNNKEL (reference sequence). CDR3 bases: TGTGCCAGCAGCTCAGGCCCCGGGGTGACCCTCCACTTT. The encoded protein is CASSSGPGVTLHF.

The rearrangement joins TRBV20-1 to TRBJ1-4; D remains ambiguous. CDR1 and CDR2 (germline): DFQATT, SNEGSKA (reference sequence). This CDR3 has 13 amino acids. Trimming cost V 3 bases and J 8 bases, with 13 bases left between them. The CDR3 nucleotides are TGCAGTGCTAGTGGGTTTCGGGAGGAAAAACTGTTTTTT. Protein product: CSASGFREEKLFF.

In its sample, this clone was seen many times. V usage is TRBV11-3 and J usage is TRBJ1-1; 7 nucleotides align to TRBD1. Trimming removed 3 bases from V and 4 bases from J; junction bases left unmatched: 8. Germline lookup yields CDR1 SGHNT and CDR2 YENEEA. The CDR3 runs 15 residues. CDR3 DNA: TGTGCCAGCAGCTTGCAGGGGGGTCGGGGCACTGAAGCTTTCTTT. Translation gives CASSLQGGRGTEAFF.

The chain is built from TRBV3-1 (or the pseudogene TRBV3-2) and TRBJ2-2; 7 positions match TRBD1. Germline CDR1 and CDR2: LGHDT and YNNKEL (reference sequence). Trimming took 4 bases from V and 0 from J; bases not matched to a gene: 5. The CDR3 has 16 amino acids. The CDR3 spells CASSPTGIPNTGELFF. CDR3 nucleotides: TGTGCCAGCAGCCCGACAGGGATCCCGAACACCGGGGAGCTGTTTTTT.

This chain uses TRBV19 with TRBJ1-2, with TRBD1 identical over 8 bases. V lost 9 bases to trimming and J lost 3 bases; unmatched junction nucleotides: 12. The germline V gene has CDR1 LNHDA and CDR2 SQIVND (reference sequence). The CDR3 runs to 15 residues. CDR3 bases: TGTGCCAGCGAGACAGGGGCCGGCAACTACTATGGCTACACCTTC. It codes for CASETGAGNYYGYTF.

This clone has only one observation. The chain combines TRBV20-1 with TRBJ2-5, with D perhaps TRBD2 (5 bases). CDR1 is DFQATT and CDR2 is SNEGSKA in the germline V gene (reference sequence). Between the trimmed V and J ends, which lost 3 bases and 0 bases, there was a span of 11 bases. This CDR3 region has 14 residues. Written as DNA, the CDR3 is TGCAGTGCTAGTTCGGGATGGTACCAAGAGACCCAGTACTTC. Protein sequence: CSASSGWYQETQYF.

The CDR3 loop reads CASSSGGHEQYV. In nucleotides, the CDR3 is TGTGCCAGCAGTTCAGGGGGCCACGAGCAGTACGTC. The genes are TRBV11-2 and TRBJ2-7; TRBD1 agrees at 8 bases. CDR1 and CDR2 from the germline V gene are SGHAT and FQNNGV. This CDR3 is built from 12 residues. With 6 bases clipped from V and 5 bases from J, the junction kept 3 bases outside the gene matches.

This clone was seen at least ten times. The DNA of the CDR3 is TGCGCCAGCAGCCCGGGCTGGGGGCGAGGAACTGAAGCTTTCTTT. Its translation: CASSPGWGRGTEAFF. V and J are TRBV5-1 and TRBJ1-1, with D perhaps TRBD1 (6 bases). Trimming removed 4 bases at V and 5 bases at J, with 18 bases between. The CDR3 runs 15 residues. Germline values: CDR1 SGHRS, CDR2 YFSETQ. Using reference TRBV5-1 and TRBJ1-1 for the parts outside the CDR3, the full variable domain is KAGVTQTPRYLIKTRGQQVTLSCSPISGHRSVSWYQQTPGQGLQFLFEYFSETQRNKGNFPGRFSGRQFSNSRSEMNVSTLELGDSALYLCASSPGWGRGTEAFFGQGTRLTVV.

The chain carries TRBV11-2 and TRBJ2-2; tentatively, D is TRBD1 (6 bases). CDR1 is SGHAT, CDR2 FQNNGV, per germline. The CDR3 totals 15 residues. Trimming stripped 5 bases from V and 5 bases from J, with 15 bases between. The CDR3 protein is CASSPLSTGTGELFF. The CDR3 DNA follows: TGTGCCAGCAGCCCACTATCGACAGGAACCGGGGAGCTGTTTTTT.

The genes are TRBV30 and TRBJ2-6; unclear D gene. Trimming took 0 bases from V and 4 from J, leaving 4 bases between them. Germline CDR1 is GTSNPN and CDR2 is SVGIG (reference sequence). The CDR3 is 13 residues long. CDR3 loop: CAWSVRGANVLTF. In DNA, the CDR3 is TGTGCCTGGAGTGTGAGGGGGGCCAACGTCCTGACTTTC. Variable domain in full (rest from reference TRBV30 and TRBJ2-6): SQTIHQWPATLVQPVGSPLSLECTVEGTSNPNLYWYRQAAGRGLQLLFYSVGIGQISSEVPQNLSASRPQDRQFILSSKKLLLSDSGFYLCAWSVRGANVLTFGAGSRLTVL.

The V call is TRBV5-1, the J call TRBJ1-1, with D possibly matching TRBD1 (6 bases). The CDR3 spans 14 residues. V was pared by 6 bases and J by 2 bases, with 14 bases between. CDR1 and CDR2 (germline): SGHRS, YFSETQ. CDR3 sequence (DNA): TGCGCCAGCACTACCGGGACACCTAACACTGAAGCTTTCTTT. Translated: CASTTGTPNTEAFF.

The V gene is TRBV11-2, the J gene TRBJ1-2; TRBD1 matches 7 bases. CDR1 is SGHAT, CDR2 FQNNGV, per germline. The J segment lost 4 bases and the V segment lost 6 bases, leaving 5 bases of the junction unmatched. The CDR3 loop spans 13 amino acids. The CDR3 is CASRLTGTYGYTF. CDR3 coding DNA: TGTGCCAGCAGATTGACAGGGACCTATGGCTACACCTTC.

The chain is built from TRBV11-2 and TRBJ1-2; 8 bases match TRBD1. V dropped 4 bases and J dropped 3; count of bases not matched to a gene: 4. This CDR3 region has 14 residues. Per the germline V gene, CDR1 is SGHAT and CDR2 is FQNNGV. CDR3 sequence (DNA): TGTGCCAGCAGCTCTGACAGGGGAGACTATGGCTACACCTTC. This sequence encodes CASSSDRGDYGYTF.

The chain carries TRBV3-1 (or the pseudogene TRBV3-2) and TRBJ2-5, with TRBD2 identical over 14 bases. Germline V gene sequence: CDR1 LGHDT, CDR2 YNNKEL (reference sequence). The CDR3 is made up of 16 amino acids. The V and J ends lost 4 bases and 4 bases, in that order; junction bases with no gene match: 5. The CDR3 sequence is CASSLGTSGRGETQYF. The DNA of the CDR3 is TGTGCCAGCAGCCTTGGGACTAGCGGGAGAGGAGAGACCCAGTACTTC.

The chain is built from TRBV27 and TRBJ1-5, with D uncertain. The CDR3 has 16 residues. V was pared by 4 bases and J by 0 bases, with 13 bases between. CDR1 and CDR2 (germline): MNHEY, SMNVEV (reference sequence). Here the CDR3 reads CASSSLTTYSNQPQHF. The DNA for the CDR3 is TGTGCCAGCAGTTCCTTGACAACCTATAGCAATCAGCCCCAGCATTTT.

This chain joins TRBV5-4 and TRBJ1-1; maybe TRBD1 (5 bases). The CDR3 totals 13 residues. CDR1 and CDR2 (germline): SGHNT, YYREEE (reference sequence). V was trimmed by 4 bases and J by 4 bases, leaving 11 bases between them. The CDR3 loop is CASSIQGLTEAFF. In DNA, the CDR3 is TGTGCCAGCAGCATCCAGGGACTCACTGAAGCTTTCTTT.

This sequence joins TRBV19 and TRBJ1-1; 10 bases fit TRBD1. CDR3 length: 15 amino acids. The V and J ends lost 5 bases and 4 bases, in that order; junction bases with no gene match: 7. Germline V gives CDR1 LNHDA, CDR2 SQIVND (reference sequence). The CDR3 reads CASSQWTGGSTEAFF. The CDR3, as DNA: TGTGCCAGTAGTCAATGGACAGGGGGGAGCACTGAAGCTTTCTTT.

CDR3 region: CASSSLAGGIYEQYF. The CDR3 nucleotides are TGTGCCAGTAGCTCACTAGCGGGAGGCATCTACGAGCAGTACTTC. The chain couples TRBV19 to TRBJ2-7; 12 positions match TRBD2. This CDR3 is 15 amino acids long. V lost 6 bases to trimming and J lost 3 bases; unmatched junction nucleotides: 6. CDR1 LNHDA and CDR2 SQIVND come from the germline V gene (reference sequence).

The J gene is TRBJ1-5, the V gene TRBV6-2 or TRBV6-3; a possible D gene is TRBD1 (6 bases). V was pared by 6 bases and J by 4 bases, with 13 bases between. The germline V gene has CDR1 MNHEY and CDR2 SVGEGT. CDR3 length: 14 amino acids. The CDR3: CASSSRDINQPQHF. In nucleotides, the CDR3 is TGTGCCAGCAGCTCCCGGGACATTAATCAGCCCCAGCATTTT.

The CDR3 DNA sequence: TGTGCCAGCAGTTTAGACAGACGAACTGAAGCTTTCTTT. This codes for CASSLDRRTEAFF. The V gene is TRBV12-3 or TRBV12-4, the J gene TRBJ1-1; D is undetermined. V was trimmed by 1 base and J by 5 bases, leaving 8 bases between them. CDR3 size: 13 residues.

This clone showed up just a few times. This sequence joins TRBV5-1 and TRBJ1-4; TRBD1 matches at 9 bases. The CDR3 extends over 17 amino acids. Trimming removed 4 bases from V and 2 bases from J; junction bases left unmatched: 9. Germline lookup yields CDR1 SGHRS and CDR2 YFSETQ. In DNA form, the CDR3 reads TGCGCCAGCAGCGCAAGCCGAGGGACAGGGACTAATGAAAAACTGTTTTTT. This encodes CASSASRGTGTNEKLFF. Full variable domain (outside the CDR3, taken from reference TRBV5-1 and TRBJ1-4): KAGVTQTPRYLIKTRGQQVTLSCSPISGHRSVSWYQQTPGQGLQFLFEYFSETQRNKGNFPGRFSGRQFSNSRSEMNVSTLELGDSALYLCASSASRGTGTNEKLFFGSGTQLSVL.

The chain links TRBV5-6 to TRBJ2-5, with TRBD1 identical over 10 bases. Germline V CDR1 and CDR2: SGHDT, YYEEEE. The V segment lost 4 bases and the J segment 4 bases; nucleotides outside the gene matches: 10. CDR3 length: 16 residues. The CDR3 here is CASSRRQGAPGETQYF. The CDR3 nucleotides read TGTGCCAGCAGCCGACGACAGGGGGCGCCGGGAGAGACCCAGTACTTC.

The rearrangement uses TRBV30 and TRBJ2-2, with D tentatively TRBD1 (5 bases). V lost 0 bases, J lost 7 bases, and 6 bases lay in between. The CDR3 length is 12 residues. CDR1 and CDR2 from the germline V gene are GTSNPN and SVGIG (reference sequence). The CDR3 nucleotides read TGTGCCTGGAGTGTAGGGGTCGGGGAGCTGTTTTTT. It is translated as CAWSVGVGELFF.

CDR3 protein: CASSWTGGSYEQYF. CDR3 DNA: TGTGCCAGCAGTTGGACAGGGGGCTCCTACGAGCAGTACTTC. The chain links TRBV19 to TRBJ2-7, with 10 positions matching TRBD1. CDR3 size: 14 residues. The germline V gene has CDR1 LNHDA and CDR2 SQIVND (reference sequence). The junction had 5 bases not matched to a gene; V was cut back by 9 bases and J by 0 bases.

This chain links TRBV5-6 with TRBJ1-1, with 7 bases identical to TRBD1. The CDR3 sequence is 15 residues long. CDR1 and CDR2 (germline): SGHDT, YYEEEE. The V gene end was trimmed by 2 bases and the J gene end by 5 bases; junction bases not matched to a gene: 9. CDR3 nucleotides: TGTGCCAGCAGCTTACGTGTGACAGGGCGAACTGAAGCTTTCTTT. Its translation: CASSLRVTGRTEAFF.

The CDR3 nucleotides read TGTGCCAGCAGCAAAGCGAAGGAGCCCGAACTCAATCAGCCCCAGCATTTT. It specifies CASSKAKEPELNQPQHF. The rearrangement uses TRBV21-1 and TRBJ1-5. TRBV21-1 is a recognized pseudogene. The CDR3 is 17 residues long.

This chain connects TRBV6-4 to TRBJ1-2; 9 bases are a match to TRBD1. J gave up 0 bases and V 4 bases, and 9 bases lay outside the gene matches. The V gene's germline CDR1 is MRHNA and CDR2 SNTAGT. CDR3 length equals 17 residues. In DNA form, the CDR3 reads TGTGCCAGCAGTGGAGGGACAGGGCGAGGAGCTAACTATGGCTACACCTTC. Translated, it gives CASSGGTGRGANYGYTF.

The chain combines TRBV24-1 with TRBJ2-7; the match to TRBD1 covers 10 bases. Germline trimming cut 3 bases from V and 3 bases from J; bases unmatched to any gene: 4. The CDR3 is 15 residues long. The germline V gene encodes CDR1 KGHDR and CDR2 SFDVKD. The CDR3 sequence: CATSDRTGGLYEQYF. The CDR3 nucleotides are TGTGCCACCAGTGATCGGACAGGGGGGCTCTACGAGCAGTACTTC.

V is TRBV12-3 or TRBV12-4 and J is TRBJ2-7; the match to TRBD1 covers 7 bases. The trim removed 10 bases at V and 5 bases at J, leaving 8 bases unmatched. This CDR3 contains 12 residues. CDR3 in DNA: TGTGCCACCAAGGGGGCGCGGGACGAGCAGTACTTC. Encoded protein: CATKGARDEQYF.

The chain has TRBV6-5 and TRBJ1-2; possible D gene TRBD1, 5 bases. Trimming took off 7 bases at V and 3 bases at J, with 9 bases between the two ends. CDR3 size: 12 residues. Germline CDR1 reads MNHEY; CDR2 reads SVGAGI. The CDR3 region is CASTQGYYGYTF. The CDR3 DNA sequence: TGTGCCAGCACCCAGGGCTACTATGGCTACACCTTC.